The clone carrying this T cell receptor (beta chain) occurred a few times. This entry is derived from a study of T cells in Graves' hyperthyroidism and ophthalmopathy. Germline V gene sequence: CDR1 SEHNR, CDR2 FQNEAQ (reference sequence). The ends lost 1 base at V and 5 bases at J; junction bases unmatched: 2. The CDR3 extends over 13 amino acids. The TCR beta CDR3 regions underwent amplification using RNA transcripts as the source. A first-round RT-PCR of the TCR CDR3 used the HTBI primer set. One entry per CDR3 protein, called by TCRdb with MiXCR from the multiplex PCR reads. The profile shows hundreds of thousands of distinct CDR3 sequences, roughly 14% of them singletons.

The material sequenced was blood. V and J are TRBV7-9 and TRBJ2-7; TRBD2 matches 7 bases. The receptor comes from a woman aged 45 to 65 with Graves' ophthalmopathy. The CDR3 bases are TGTGCCAGCAGCTTAGGACTAGCCCACGAGCAGTACTTC. It is translated as CASSLGLAHEQYF.